The 9 T cell receptor beta chains in this list originate from one sample, sequenced in a study of blood T cell repertoires in COVID-19. TCRdb's copy holds only in-frame clones and misses some; the assay was immunoSEQ multiplex PCR. The sample shows approximately 360,000 clones, around 89% of them seen only once. Sequencing input: peripheral blood. All receptors come from a man younger than 35 with active or convalescent COVID-19.

The chain carries TRBV5-1 and TRBJ1-1; D remains ambiguous. Germline V lookup: CDR1 SGHRS, CDR2 YFSETQ. This CDR3 is 14 amino acids long. V was pared by 0 bases and J by 1 base, with 7 bases between. In DNA, the CDR3 is TGCGCCAGCAGCTTGGTTGACAAGAACACTGAAGCTTTCTTT. Amino acid sequence: CASSLVDKNTEAFF.

The rearrangement joins TRBV7-9 to TRBJ1-4; TRBD1 aligns across 12 bases. The junction had 4 bases not matched to a gene; V was cut back by 0 bases and J by 8 bases. The CDR3 length is 16 residues. CDR1 is SEHNR, CDR2 FQNEAQ, per germline (reference sequence). The CDR3 sequence: CASSLAGQGALEKLFF. CDR3 in DNA: TGTGCCAGCAGCTTAGCGGGACAGGGGGCACTCGAAAAACTGTTTTTT.

The sample holds one count of this clone. The rearrangement uses TRBV7-2 and TRBJ2-3, with 11 bases identical to TRBD2. The junction had 5 bases not matched to a gene; V was cut back by 1 base and J by 5 bases. The CDR3 loop spans 16 amino acids. Germline CDR1 reads SGHTA; CDR2 reads FQGNSA. CDR3 in amino acids: CASSLEASGRRDTQYF. DNA of the CDR3: TGTGCCAGCAGCTTAGAGGCTAGCGGGAGGAGAGATACGCAGTATTTT.

This clone showed up just a few times. The rearrangement uses TRBV7-8 and TRBJ2-5, with D unclear. The CDR3 contains 13 residues. CDR1 is SGHVS, CDR2 FQNEAQ, per germline. Trimming shortened V by 5 bases and J by 5 bases, and 12 bases separated the two germline ends. CDR3 sequence: CASSKAGSETQYF. The CDR3 DNA is TGTGCCAGCAGCAAGGCCGGGTCGGAGACCCAGTACTTC.

The chain couples TRBV5-5 to TRBJ2-7; D perhaps matches TRBD1 (6 bases). Germline V CDR1 and CDR2: SGHKS, YYEKEE (reference sequence). The CDR3 has 15 amino acids. V was trimmed by 4 bases and J by 2 bases, leaving 16 bases between them. The CDR3 nucleotides read TGTGCCAGCAGCGTTACCGGGACAATACCCTACGAGCAGTACTTC. Its translation: CASSVTGTIPYEQYF. The whole variable domain, filled in from reference TRBV5-5 and TRBJ2-7, reads DAGVTQSPTHLIKTRGQQVTLRCSPISGHKSVSWYQQVLGQGPQFIFQYYEKEERGRGNFPDRFSARQFPNYSSELNVNALLLGDSALYLCASSVTGTIPYEQYFGPGTRLTVT.

V usage is TRBV15 and J usage is TRBJ2-7, with TRBD1 identical over 9 bases. Germline assignment: CDR1 LNHNV and CDR2 YYDKDF (reference sequence). This CDR3 spans 16 amino acids. The ends lost 2 bases at V and 3 bases at J; junction bases unmatched: 8. CDR3: CATSRSAGTGIYEQYF. CDR3 in DNA: TGTGCCACCAGCAGATCTGCCGGGACAGGGATCTACGAGCAGTACTTC.

The chain uses TRBV25-1 and TRBJ1-2; 7 bases align to TRBD1. Trimming took 2 bases from V and 3 from J; bases not matched to a gene: 0. The V gene's germline CDR1 is MGHDK and CDR2 SYGVNS. CDR3 length: 13 residues. The CDR3: CASSEGTDYGYTF. In DNA, the CDR3 is TGTGCCAGCAGTGAAGGGACAGACTATGGCTACACCTTC.

The rearrangement links TRBV24-1 to TRBJ2-1; 7 nucleotides align to TRBD1. The length of the CDR3 is 16 residues. CDR1 is KGHDR, CDR2 SFDVKD, per germline. Germline trimming cut 4 bases from V and 4 bases from J; bases unmatched to any gene: 9. This chain's CDR3 is CATSEEQGPLYNEQFF. As DNA, the CDR3 is TGTGCCACCAGTGAGGAACAGGGGCCGTTATACAATGAGCAGTTCTTC.

The chain recombines TRBV4-1 with TRBJ2-7; D perhaps matches TRBD2 (6 bases). The CDR3 covers 15 residues. From germline, CDR1 is MGHRA and CDR2 YSYEKL. V was clipped by 4 bases and J by 0 bases, with 13 bases between them. The CDR3 sequence: CASSLGTLSSYEQYF. The CDR3 DNA follows: TGCGCCAGCAGCCTCGGGACTTTGAGCTCCTACGAGCAGTACTTC.